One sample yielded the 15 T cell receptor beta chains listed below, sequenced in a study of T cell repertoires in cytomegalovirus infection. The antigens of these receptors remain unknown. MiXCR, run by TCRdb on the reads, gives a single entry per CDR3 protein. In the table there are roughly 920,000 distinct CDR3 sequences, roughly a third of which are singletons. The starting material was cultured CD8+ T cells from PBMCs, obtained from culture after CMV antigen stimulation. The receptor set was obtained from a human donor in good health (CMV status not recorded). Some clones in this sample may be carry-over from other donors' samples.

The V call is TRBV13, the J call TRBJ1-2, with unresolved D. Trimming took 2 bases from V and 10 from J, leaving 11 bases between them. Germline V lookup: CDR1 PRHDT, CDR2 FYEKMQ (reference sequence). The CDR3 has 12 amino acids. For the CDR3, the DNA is TGTGCCAGCAGCTTACCCGGTGGAGACTACACCTTC. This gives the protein CASSLPGGDYTF.

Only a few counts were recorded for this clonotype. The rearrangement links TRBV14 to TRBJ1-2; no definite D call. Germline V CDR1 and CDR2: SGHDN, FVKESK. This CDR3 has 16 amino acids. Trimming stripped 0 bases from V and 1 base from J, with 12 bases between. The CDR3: CASSQDSRPDNYGYTF. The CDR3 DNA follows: TGTGCCAGCAGCCAAGATAGTCGACCTGATAACTATGGCTACACCTTC. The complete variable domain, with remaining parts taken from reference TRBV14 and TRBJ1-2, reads EAGVTQFPSHSVIEKGQTVTLRCDPISGHDNLYWYRRVMGKEIKFLLHFVKESKQDESGMPNNRFLAERTGGTYSTLKVQPAELEDSGVYFCASSQDSRPDNYGYTFGSGTRLTVV.

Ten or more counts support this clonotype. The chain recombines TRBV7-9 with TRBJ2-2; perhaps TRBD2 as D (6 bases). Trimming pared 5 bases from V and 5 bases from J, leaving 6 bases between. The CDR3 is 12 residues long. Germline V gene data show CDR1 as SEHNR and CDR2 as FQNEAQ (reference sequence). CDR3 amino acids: CASSRGTGELFF. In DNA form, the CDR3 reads TGTGCCAGCAGCCGGGGGACCGGGGAGCTGTTTTTT. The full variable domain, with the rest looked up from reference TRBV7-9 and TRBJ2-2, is DTGVSQNPRHKITKRGQNVTFRCDPISEHNRLYWYRQTLGQGPEFLTYFQNEAQLEKSRLLSDRFSAERPKGSFSTLEIQRTEQGDSAMYLCASSRGTGELFFGEGSRLTVL.

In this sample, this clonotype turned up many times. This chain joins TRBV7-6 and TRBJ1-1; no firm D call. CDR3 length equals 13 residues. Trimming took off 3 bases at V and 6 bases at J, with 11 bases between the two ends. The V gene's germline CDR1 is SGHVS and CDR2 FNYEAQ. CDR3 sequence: CASSLLWRAEAFF. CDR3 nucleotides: TGTGCCAGCAGCTTGCTCTGGAGGGCTGAAGCTTTCTTT.

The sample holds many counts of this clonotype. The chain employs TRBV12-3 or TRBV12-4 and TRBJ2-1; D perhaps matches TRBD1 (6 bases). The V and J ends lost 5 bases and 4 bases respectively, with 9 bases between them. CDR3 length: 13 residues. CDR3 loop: CASSHDRYNEQFF. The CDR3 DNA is TGTGCCAGCAGTCACGACAGGTACAATGAGCAGTTCTTC.

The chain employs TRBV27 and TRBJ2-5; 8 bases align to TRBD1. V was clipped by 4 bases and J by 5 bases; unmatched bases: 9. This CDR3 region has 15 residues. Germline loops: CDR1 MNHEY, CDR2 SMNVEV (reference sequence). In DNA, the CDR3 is TGTGCCAGCAGTTGGACAGGGTCGGCAGGGGAGACCCAGTACTTC. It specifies CASSWTGSAGETQYF.

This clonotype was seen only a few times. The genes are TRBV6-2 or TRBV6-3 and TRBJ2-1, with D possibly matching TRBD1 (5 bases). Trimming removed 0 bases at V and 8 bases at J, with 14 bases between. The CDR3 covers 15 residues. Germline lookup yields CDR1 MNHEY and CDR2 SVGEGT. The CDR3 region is CASSYSRAPGHEQFF. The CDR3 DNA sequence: TGTGCCAGCAGTTACTCTCGGGCCCCAGGGCATGAGCAGTTCTTC.

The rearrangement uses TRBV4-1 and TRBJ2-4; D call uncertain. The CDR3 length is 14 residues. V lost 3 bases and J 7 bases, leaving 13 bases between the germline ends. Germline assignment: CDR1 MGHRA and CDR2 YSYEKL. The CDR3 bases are TGCGCCAGCAGCCATGCCGACGGAACGAACATTCAGTACTTC. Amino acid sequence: CASSHADGTNIQYF.

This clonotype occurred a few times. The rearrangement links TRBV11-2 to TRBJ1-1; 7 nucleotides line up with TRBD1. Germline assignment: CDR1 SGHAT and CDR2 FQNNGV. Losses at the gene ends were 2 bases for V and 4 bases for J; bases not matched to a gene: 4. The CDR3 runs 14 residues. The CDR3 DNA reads TGTGCCAGCAGCTTAACCCGACAGGGCACTGAAGCTTTCTTT. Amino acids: CASSLTRQGTEAFF.

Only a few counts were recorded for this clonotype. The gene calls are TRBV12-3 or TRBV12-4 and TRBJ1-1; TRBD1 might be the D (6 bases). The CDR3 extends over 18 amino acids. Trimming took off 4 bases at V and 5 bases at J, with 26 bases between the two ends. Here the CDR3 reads CASSSGPTGKKLATEAFF. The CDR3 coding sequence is TGTGCCAGCAGTTCCGGCCCCACAGGGAAAAAGCTAGCAACTGAAGCTTTCTTT.

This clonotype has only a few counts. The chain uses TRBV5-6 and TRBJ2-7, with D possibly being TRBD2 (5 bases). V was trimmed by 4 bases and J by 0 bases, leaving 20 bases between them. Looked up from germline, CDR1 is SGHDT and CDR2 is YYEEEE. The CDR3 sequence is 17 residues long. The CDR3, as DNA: TGTGCCAGCAGCGAAACTCCCCCTAGCACTAGCTCCTACGAGCAGTACTTC. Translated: CASSETPPSTSSYEQYF.

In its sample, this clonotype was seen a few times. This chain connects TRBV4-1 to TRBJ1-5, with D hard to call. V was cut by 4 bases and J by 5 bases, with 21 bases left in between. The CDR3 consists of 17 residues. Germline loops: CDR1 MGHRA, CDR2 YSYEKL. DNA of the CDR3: TGCGCCAGCAGCCCTAATAAGCCGGCAGGTGCGGATCAGCCCCAGCATTTT. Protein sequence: CASSPNKPAGADQPQHF.

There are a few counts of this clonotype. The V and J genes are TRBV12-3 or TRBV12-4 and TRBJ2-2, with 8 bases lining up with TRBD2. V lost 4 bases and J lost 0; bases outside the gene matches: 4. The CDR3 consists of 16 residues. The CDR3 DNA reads TGTGCCAGCAGTTCCCGAGCGGGGGCGAACACCGGGGAGCTGTTTTTT. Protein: CASSSRAGANTGELFF.

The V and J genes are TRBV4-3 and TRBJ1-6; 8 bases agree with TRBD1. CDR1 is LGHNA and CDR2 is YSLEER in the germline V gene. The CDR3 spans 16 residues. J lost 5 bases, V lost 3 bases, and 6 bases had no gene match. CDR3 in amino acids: CASSHSGTGDNSPLHF. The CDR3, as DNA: TGCGCCAGCAGCCACTCCGGGACAGGTGATAATTCACCCCTCCACTTT.

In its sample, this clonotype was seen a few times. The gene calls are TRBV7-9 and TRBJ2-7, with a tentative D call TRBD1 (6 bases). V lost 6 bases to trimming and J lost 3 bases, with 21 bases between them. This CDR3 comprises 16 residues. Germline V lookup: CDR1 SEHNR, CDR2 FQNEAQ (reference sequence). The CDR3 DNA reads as TGTGCCAGCAGTCCTCCCCGAAACAGGGATAGCTACGAGCAGTACTTC. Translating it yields CASSPPRNRDSYEQYF.